Many counts were recorded for the clone carrying this T cell receptor (beta chain). Antigen unknown. CDR1 is LGHDT and CDR2 is YNNKEL in the germline V gene (reference sequence). The CDR3 extends over 15 amino acids. Trimming left V 5 bases short and J 5 bases short, with 18 bases between. This specimen comes from a study of T cells in Graves' hyperthyroidism and ophthalmopathy. Notes on the study in general: Model-based prediction identified ophthalmopathy a median approximately 6 months prior to its onset. Among thyroid clonotypes expanded above 0.001, most also appeared in blood.

RNA transcripts gave rise to amplified TCR beta CDR3 regions. First-round RT-PCR of the TCR CDR3 relied on the HTBI primer set. Using its own MiXCR run on the multiplex PCR reads, TCRdb lists one record per CDR3 protein. The sample yields roughly 640,000 distinct CDR3 sequences, 15% to 20% seen once. Uncontrolled infections, other autoimmune diseases, pregnancy or lactation led to exclusion of patients. Each diagnosis drew on symptoms, thyroxine, TRAb, thyroid ultrasound and orbital computed tomography findings. The genes are TRBV3-1 and TRBJ1-1; D perhaps matches TRBD1 (6 bases). Sequencing input: blood. This clonotype was sampled from a woman aged 40 to 55 with Graves' ophthalmopathy. CDR3 residues: CASSFMRGARTEAFF. In DNA form, the CDR3 reads TGTGCCAGCAGCTTCATGCGGGGGGCGCGGACTGAAGCTTTCTTT.